This T cell receptor beta chain derives from a study of shared clonotypes between healthy human individuals. Study summary: A couple of female and three male donors aged 18 to 49 were enrolled.

Germline loops: CDR1 ENHRY, CDR2 SYGVKD. V dropped 4 bases and J dropped 0; count of bases not matched to a gene: 3. CDR3 length: 15 amino acids. CD45RO-negative, CCR7-positively selected cells formed the naive CD8 fraction, excluding terminally differentiated effector memory CD45RA+ cells. Concerning this clone: Its antigen is unknown.

Regarding the study as a whole: The four-donor shared clonotypes exceeded non-shared clonotypes in generation probability, with non-shared ones scoring lower. Estimated richness values were generally larger in naive subsets than in memory subsets.

Here immunoSEQ multiplex PCR was the method, and the copy in TCRdb shows in-frame clones only, minus some. The sample shows about 2.1 million clones, 90% to 95% of them seen only once. This chain uses TRBV10-3 with TRBJ2-3, with 8 bases that match TRBD2. The clonotype comes from a man between 18 and 35 years old in good health. Some clones in this sample may be carry-over from other donors' samples. The specimen was naive CD8+ T cells from PBMCs. The CDR3 reads CAISVERESTDTQYF. The CDR3 bases are TGTGCCATCAGTGTTGAGCGGGAGAGCACAGATACGCAGTATTTT.